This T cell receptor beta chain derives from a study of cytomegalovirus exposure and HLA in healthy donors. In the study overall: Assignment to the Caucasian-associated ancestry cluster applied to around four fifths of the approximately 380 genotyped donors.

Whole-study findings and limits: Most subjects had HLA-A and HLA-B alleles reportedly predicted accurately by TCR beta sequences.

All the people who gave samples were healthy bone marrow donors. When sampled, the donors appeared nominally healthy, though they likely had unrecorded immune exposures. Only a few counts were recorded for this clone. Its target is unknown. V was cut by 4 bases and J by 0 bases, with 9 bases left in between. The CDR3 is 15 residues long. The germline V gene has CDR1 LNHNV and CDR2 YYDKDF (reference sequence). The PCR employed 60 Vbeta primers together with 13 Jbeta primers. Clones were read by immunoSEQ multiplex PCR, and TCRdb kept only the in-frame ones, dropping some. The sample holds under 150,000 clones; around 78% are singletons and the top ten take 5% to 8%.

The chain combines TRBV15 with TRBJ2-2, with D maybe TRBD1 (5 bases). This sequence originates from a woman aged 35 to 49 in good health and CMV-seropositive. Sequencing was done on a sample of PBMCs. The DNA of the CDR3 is TGTGCCACCAGCACCTTGACAGCGAACACCGGGGAGCTGTTTTTT. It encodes CATSTLTANTGELFF. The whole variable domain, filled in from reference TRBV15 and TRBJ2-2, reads DAMVIQNPRYQVTQFGKPVTLSCSQTLNHNVMYWYQQKSSQAPKLLFHYYDKDFNNEADTPDNFQSRRPNTSFCFLDIRSPGLGDTAMYLCATSTLTANTGELFFGEGSRLTVL.